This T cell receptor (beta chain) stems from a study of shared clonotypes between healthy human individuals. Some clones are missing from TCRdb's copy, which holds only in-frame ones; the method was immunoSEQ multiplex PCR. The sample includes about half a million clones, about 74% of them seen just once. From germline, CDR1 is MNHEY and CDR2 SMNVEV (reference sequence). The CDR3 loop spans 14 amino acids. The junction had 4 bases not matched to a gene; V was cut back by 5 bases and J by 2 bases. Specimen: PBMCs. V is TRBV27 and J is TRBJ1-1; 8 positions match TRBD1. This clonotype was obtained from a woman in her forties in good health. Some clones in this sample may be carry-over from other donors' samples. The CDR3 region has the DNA TGTGCCAGCAGTACACAGGGGGGAAACACTGAAGCTTTCTTT. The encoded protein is CASSTQGGNTEAFF.